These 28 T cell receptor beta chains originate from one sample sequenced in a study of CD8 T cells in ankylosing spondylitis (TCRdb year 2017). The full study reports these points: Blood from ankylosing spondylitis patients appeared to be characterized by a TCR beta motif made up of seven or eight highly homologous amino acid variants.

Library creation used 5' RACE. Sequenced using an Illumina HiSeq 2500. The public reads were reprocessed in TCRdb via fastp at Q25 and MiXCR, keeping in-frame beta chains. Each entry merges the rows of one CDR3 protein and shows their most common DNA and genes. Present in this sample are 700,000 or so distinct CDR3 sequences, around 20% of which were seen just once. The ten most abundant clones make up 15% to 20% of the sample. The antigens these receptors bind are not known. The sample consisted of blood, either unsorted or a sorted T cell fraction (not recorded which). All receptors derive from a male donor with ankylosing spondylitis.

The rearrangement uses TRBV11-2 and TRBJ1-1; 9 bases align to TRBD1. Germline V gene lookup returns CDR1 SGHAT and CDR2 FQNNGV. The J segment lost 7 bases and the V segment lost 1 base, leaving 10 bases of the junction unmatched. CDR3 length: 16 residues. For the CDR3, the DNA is TGTGCCAGCAGCTTAGCATCGACAGGGGGTAGAGGTGAAGCTTTCTTT. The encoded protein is CASSLASTGGRGEAFF.

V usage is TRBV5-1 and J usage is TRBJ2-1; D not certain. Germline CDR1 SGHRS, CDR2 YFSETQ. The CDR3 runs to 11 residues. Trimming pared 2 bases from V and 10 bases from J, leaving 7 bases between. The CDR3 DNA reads TGCGCCAGCAGCTTTGAGATCGAGCAGTTCTTC. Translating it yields CASSFEIEQFF.

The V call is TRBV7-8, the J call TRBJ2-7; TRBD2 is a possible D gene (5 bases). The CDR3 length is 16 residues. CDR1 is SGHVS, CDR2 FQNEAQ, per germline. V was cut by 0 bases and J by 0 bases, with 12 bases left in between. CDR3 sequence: CASSLAAGDSSYEQYF. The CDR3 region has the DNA TGTGCCAGCAGCTTAGCGGCCGGGGATAGCTCCTACGAGCAGTACTTC.

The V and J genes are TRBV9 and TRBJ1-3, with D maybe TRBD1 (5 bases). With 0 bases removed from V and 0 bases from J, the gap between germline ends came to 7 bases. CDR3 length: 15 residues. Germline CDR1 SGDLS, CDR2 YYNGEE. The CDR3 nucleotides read TGTGCCAGCAGCGTAGAGGGGAGCTCTGGAAACACCATATATTTT. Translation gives CASSVEGSSGNTIYF.

CDR3 nucleotides: TGTGCCAGCTCAAACCGGGACAGGGGCGGAGATACGCAGTATTTT. Protein: CASSNRDRGGDTQYF. The V and J genes are TRBV18 and TRBJ2-3; 10 positions agree with TRBD1. The CDR3 sequence is 15 residues long. The ends lost 5 bases at V and 5 bases at J; junction bases unmatched: 7. Germline V gene sequence: CDR1 KGHSH, CDR2 LQKENI.

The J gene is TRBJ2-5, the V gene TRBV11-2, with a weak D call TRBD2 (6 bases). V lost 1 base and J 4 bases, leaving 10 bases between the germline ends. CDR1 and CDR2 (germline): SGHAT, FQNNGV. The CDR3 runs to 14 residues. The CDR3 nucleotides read TGTGCCAGCAGCTTAGTTTTGCGGGGAGAGACCCAGTACTTC. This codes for CASSLVLRGETQYF.

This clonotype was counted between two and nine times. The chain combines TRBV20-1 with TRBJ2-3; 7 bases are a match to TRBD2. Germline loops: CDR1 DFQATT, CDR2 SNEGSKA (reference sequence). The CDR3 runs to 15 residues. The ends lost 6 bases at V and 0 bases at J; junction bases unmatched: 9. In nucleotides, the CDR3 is TGCAGTGCGAGCCGTATCGGGAGGAGCACAGATACGCAGTATTTT. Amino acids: CSASRIGRSTDTQYF.

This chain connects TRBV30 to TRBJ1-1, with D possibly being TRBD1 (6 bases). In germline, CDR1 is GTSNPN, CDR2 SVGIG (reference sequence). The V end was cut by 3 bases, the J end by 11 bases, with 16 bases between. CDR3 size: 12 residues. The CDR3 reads CAWSGGPARAFF. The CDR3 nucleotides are TGTGCCTGGAGCGGGGGGCCGGCTCGGGCTTTCTTT. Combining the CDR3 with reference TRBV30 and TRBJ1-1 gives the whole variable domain SQTIHQWPATLVQPVGSPLSLECTVEGTSNPNLYWYRQAAGRGLQLLFYSVGIGQISSEVPQNLSASRPQDRQFILSSKKLLLSDSGFYLCAWSGGPARAFFGQGTRLTVV.

The CDR3 nucleotides read TGCGCCAGCAGCCCGGGTAGCGGGATCCAAGAGACCCAGTACTTC. It encodes CASSPGSGIQETQYF. This chain uses TRBV5-1 with TRBJ2-5; 8 nucleotides line up with TRBD2. This CDR3 spans 15 amino acids. The V and J ends lost 4 bases and 1 base, in that order; junction bases with no gene match: 6. The germline V gene encodes CDR1 SGHRS and CDR2 YFSETQ.

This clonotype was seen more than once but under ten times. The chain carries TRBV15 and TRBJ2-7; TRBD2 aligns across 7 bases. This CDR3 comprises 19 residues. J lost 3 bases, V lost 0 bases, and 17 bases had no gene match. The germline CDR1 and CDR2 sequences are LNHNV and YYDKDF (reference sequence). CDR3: CATSRDRPSSGRPFYEQYF. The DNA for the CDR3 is TGTGCCACCAGCAGAGACAGACCTTCTTCCGGGAGGCCCTTCTACGAGCAGTACTTC.

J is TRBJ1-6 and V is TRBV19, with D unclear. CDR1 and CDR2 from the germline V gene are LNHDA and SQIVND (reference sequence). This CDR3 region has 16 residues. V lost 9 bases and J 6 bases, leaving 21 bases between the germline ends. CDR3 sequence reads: CASGEFRGGRNSPLHF. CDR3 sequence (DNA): TGTGCCAGCGGCGAGTTCCGTGGCGGGCGTAATTCACCCCTCCACTTT. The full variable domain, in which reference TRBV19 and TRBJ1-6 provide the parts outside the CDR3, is DGGITQSPKYLFRKEGQNVTLSCEQNLNHDAMYWYRQDPGQGLRLIYYSQIVNDFQKGDIAEGYSVSREKKESFPLTVTSAQKNPTAFYLCASGEFRGGRNSPLHFGNGTRLTVT.

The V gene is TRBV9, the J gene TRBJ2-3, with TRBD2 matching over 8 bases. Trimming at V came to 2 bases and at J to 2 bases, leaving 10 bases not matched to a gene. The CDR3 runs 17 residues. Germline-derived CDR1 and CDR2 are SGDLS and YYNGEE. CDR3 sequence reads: CASSVRGGLANTDTQYF. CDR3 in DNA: TGTGCCAGCAGCGTCCGCGGGGGGCTAGCCAACACAGATACGCAGTATTTT.

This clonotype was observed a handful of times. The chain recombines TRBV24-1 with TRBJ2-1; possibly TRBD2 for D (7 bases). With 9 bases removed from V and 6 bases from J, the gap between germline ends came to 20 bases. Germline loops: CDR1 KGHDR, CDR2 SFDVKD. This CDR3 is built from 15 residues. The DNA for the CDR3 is TGTGCCACCGGAGGGGGGGCGGGAGAGGTCAATGAGCAGTTCTTC. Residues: CATGGGAGEVNEQFF.

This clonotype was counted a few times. CDR3 sequence reads: CASRPSQGDGSPLHF. CDR3 coding DNA: TGTGCCAGCAGGCCTTCTCAGGGGGACGGTTCACCCCTCCACTTT. The genes are TRBV6-1 and TRBJ1-6; 7 positions agree with TRBD1. CDR1 MNHNS and CDR2 SASEGT come from the germline V gene. CDR3 length: 15 residues. The V gene end was trimmed by 6 bases and the J gene end by 9 bases; junction bases not matched to a gene: 11.

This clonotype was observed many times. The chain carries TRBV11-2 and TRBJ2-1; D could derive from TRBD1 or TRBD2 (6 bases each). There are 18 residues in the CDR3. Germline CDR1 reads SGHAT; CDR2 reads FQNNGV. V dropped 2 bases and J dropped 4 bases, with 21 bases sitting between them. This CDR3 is CASSLQRGTGARYNEQFF. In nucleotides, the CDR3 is TGTGCCAGCAGCTTACAGAGGGGTACGGGGGCGAGGTACAATGAGCAGTTCTTC. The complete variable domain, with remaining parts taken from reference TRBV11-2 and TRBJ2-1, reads EAGVAQSPRYKIIEKRQSVAFWCNPISGHATLYWYQQILGQGPKLLIQFQNNGVVDDSQLPKDRFSAERLKGVDSTLKIQPAKLEDSAVYLCASSLQRGTGARYNEQFFGPGTRLTVL.

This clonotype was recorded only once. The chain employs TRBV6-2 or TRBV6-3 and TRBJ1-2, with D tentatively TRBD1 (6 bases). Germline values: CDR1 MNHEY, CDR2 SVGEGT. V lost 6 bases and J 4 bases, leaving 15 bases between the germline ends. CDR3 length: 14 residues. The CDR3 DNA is TGTGCCAGCAGGCCCGAAGGGGGAATCTATGGCTACACCTTC. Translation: CASRPEGGIYGYTF.

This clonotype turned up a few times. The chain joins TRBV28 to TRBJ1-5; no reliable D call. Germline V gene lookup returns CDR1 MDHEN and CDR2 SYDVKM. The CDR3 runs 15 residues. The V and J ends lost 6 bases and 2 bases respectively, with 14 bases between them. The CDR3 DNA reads TGTGCCAGCAGCTCTTTCCGCGCGGGCAATCAGCCCCAGCATTTT. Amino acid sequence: CASSSFRAGNQPQHF.

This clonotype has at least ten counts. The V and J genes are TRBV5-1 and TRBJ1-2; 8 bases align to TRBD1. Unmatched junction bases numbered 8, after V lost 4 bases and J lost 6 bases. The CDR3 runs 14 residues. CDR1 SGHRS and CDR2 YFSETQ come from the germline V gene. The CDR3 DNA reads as TGCGCCAGCAGCACCCTCCAGGGGGCGGATGGCTACACCTTC. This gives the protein CASSTLQGADGYTF.

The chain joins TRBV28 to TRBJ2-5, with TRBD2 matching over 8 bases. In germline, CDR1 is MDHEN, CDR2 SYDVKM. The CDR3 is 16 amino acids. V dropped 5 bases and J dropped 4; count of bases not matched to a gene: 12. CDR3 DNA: TGTGCCAGCAGTGACGGGGGGGGTTCGATTAGAGAGACCCAGTACTTC. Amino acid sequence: CASSDGGGSIRETQYF.

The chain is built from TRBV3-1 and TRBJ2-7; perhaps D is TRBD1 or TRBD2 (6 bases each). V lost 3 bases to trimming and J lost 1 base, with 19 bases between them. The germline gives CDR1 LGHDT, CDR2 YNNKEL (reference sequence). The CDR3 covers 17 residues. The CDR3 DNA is TGTGCCAGCAGCCAGAGATTGGGGGGCTTTAGGTCCTACGAGCAGTACTTC. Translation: CASSQRLGGFRSYEQYF.

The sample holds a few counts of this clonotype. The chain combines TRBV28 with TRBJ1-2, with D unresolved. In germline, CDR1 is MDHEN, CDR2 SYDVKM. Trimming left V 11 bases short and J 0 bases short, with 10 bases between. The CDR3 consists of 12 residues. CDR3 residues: CAGRSANYGYTF. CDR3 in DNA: TGTGCCGGGAGAAGCGCTAACTATGGCTACACCTTC.

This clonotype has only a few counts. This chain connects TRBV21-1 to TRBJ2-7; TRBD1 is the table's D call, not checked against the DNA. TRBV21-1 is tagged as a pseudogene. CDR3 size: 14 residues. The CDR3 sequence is CATPLAGGSYEQYF. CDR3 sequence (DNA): TGTGCCACCCCCTTAGCGGGAGGCTCCTACGAGCAGTACTTC.

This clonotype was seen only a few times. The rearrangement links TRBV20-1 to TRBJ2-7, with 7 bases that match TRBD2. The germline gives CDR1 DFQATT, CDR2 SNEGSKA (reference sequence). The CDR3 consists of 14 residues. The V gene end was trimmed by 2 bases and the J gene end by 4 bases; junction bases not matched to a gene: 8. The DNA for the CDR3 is TGCAGTGCTAGAAGGGACCCCGGGAGGTACGAGCAGTACTTC. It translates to CSARRDPGRYEQYF.

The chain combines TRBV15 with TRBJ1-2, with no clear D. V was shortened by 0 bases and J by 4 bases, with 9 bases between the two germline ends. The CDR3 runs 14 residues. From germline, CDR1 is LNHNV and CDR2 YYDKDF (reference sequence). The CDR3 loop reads CATSRDRGRYGYTF. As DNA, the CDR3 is TGTGCCACCAGCAGAGATCGTGGCCGCTATGGCTACACCTTC.

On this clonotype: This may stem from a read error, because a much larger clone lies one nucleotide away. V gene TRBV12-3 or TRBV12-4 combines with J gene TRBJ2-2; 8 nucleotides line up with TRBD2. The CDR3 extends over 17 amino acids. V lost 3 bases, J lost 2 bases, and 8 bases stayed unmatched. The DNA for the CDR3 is TGTGCCAGCAGTTTCGATAGCGGGACCTCAAACACCGGGGAGCTGTTTTTT. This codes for CASSFDSGTSNTGELFF.

The CDR3 loop reads CASSSGTSGIYNEQFF. CDR3 nucleotides: TGCGCCAGCAGCTCCGGGACTAGCGGGATATACAATGAGCAGTTCTTC. This chain uses TRBV5-1 with TRBJ2-1, with 13 bases fitting TRBD2. The germline V gene encodes CDR1 SGHRS and CDR2 YFSETQ. Trimming removed 3 bases from V and 4 bases from J; junction bases left unmatched: 4. The CDR3 is 16 amino acids. Using reference TRBV5-1 and TRBJ2-1 for the parts outside the CDR3, the full variable domain is KAGVTQTPRYLIKTRGQQVTLSCSPISGHRSVSWYQQTPGQGLQFLFEYFSETQRNKGNFPGRFSGRQFSNSRSEMNVSTLELGDSALYLCASSSGTSGIYNEQFFGPGTRLTVL.

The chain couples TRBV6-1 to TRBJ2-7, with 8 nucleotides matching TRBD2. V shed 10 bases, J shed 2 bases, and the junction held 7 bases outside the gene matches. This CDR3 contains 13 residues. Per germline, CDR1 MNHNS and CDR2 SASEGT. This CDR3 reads CATRRREAYEQYF. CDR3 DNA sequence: TGTGCCACTAGGAGGCGGGAGGCCTACGAGCAGTACTTC.

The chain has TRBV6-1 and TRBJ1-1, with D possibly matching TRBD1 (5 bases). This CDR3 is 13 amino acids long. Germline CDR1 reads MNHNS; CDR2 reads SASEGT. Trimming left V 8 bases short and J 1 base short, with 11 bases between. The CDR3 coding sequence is TGTGCCAGCTCTAGGGGATCGAACACTGAAGCTTTCTTT. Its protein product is CASSRGSNTEAFF.